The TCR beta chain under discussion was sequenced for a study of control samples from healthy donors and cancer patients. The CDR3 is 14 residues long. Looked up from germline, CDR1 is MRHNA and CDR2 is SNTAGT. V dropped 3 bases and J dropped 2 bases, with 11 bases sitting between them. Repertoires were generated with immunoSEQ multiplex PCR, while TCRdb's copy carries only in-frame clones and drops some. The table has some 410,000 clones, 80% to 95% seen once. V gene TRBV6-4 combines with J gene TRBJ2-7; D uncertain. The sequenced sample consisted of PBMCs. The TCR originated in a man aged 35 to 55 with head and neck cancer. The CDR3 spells CASSEGPDTYEQYF. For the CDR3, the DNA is TGTGCCAGCAGTGAGGGTCCGGATACCTACGAGCAGTACTTC.